This entry lists 24 T cell receptor beta chains sequenced from one sample in a study of CD8+ T cells in alopecia areata. The authors extracted RNA and reverse transcribed it into cDNA as the sequencing template. The data were produced by immunoSEQ multiplex PCR, yet TCRdb's version contains in-frame clones alone and is incomplete. The profile shows around 140,000 clones, 40% to 65% of them singletons. The sample in question was CD4+ T cells sorted from blood, obtained at week 0. The receptors derive from a human donor with alopecia areata.

The rearrangement links TRBV29-1 to TRBJ2-7, with D uncertain. This CDR3 has 13 amino acids. The germline CDR1 and CDR2 sequences are SQVTM and ANQGSEA. Trimming took 5 bases from V and 3 from J, leaving 14 bases between them. CDR3 sequence reads: CSVKSAEYYEQYF. CDR3 sequence (DNA): TGCAGCGTTAAAAGCGCTGAATACTACGAGCAGTACTTC.

This clone was counted a single time. The chain has TRBV6-5 and TRBJ2-7; possible D gene TRBD1, 6 bases. The CDR3 extends over 14 amino acids. The germline V gene has CDR1 MNHEY and CDR2 SVGAGI. V lost 6 bases, J lost 5 bases, and 17 bases lay in between. CDR3 loop: CASRPTTGSHEQYF. The DNA of the CDR3 is TGTGCCAGCAGGCCCACCACAGGGTCCCACGAGCAGTACTTC.

This sequence joins TRBV2 and TRBJ2-2; D remains unclear. CDR3 length: 15 residues. V lost 4 bases to trimming and J lost 4 bases, with 13 bases between them. Germline CDR1 is SNHLY and CDR2 is FYNNEI. The CDR3 region is CASSASVASTGELFF. CDR3 DNA: TGTGCCAGCAGTGCCTCGGTGGCGAGCACCGGGGAGCTGTTTTTT.

The chain couples TRBV29-1 to TRBJ2-1; possible D gene TRBD1, 5 bases. The CDR3 extends over 13 amino acids. Germline loops: CDR1 SQVTM, CDR2 ANQGSEA. Between the trimmed V and J ends, which lost 3 bases and 4 bases, there was a span of 10 bases. This CDR3 reads CSVDGDRYNEQFF. CDR3 bases: TGCAGCGTTGATGGTGACAGATACAATGAGCAGTTCTTC.

This clone was seen more than once but under ten times. The chain joins TRBV30 to TRBJ2-7; D may be TRBD1 or TRBD2 (5 bases each). Germline-derived CDR1 and CDR2 are GTSNPN and SVGIG (reference sequence). The CDR3 is made up of 15 amino acids. V was cut by 2 bases and J by 3 bases, with 17 bases left in between. The DNA for the CDR3 is TGTGCCTGGAGTCTGGGACGGGAAAGGAACTACGAGCAGTACTTC. Translated, it gives CAWSLGRERNYEQYF.

The rearrangement joins TRBV25-1 to TRBJ1-1; D is undetermined. Trimming pared 2 bases from V and 4 bases from J, leaving 8 bases between. CDR1 and CDR2 (germline): MGHDK, SYGVNS. The CDR3 is 13 residues long. This CDR3 reads CASSEAVGTEAFF. The DNA for the CDR3 is TGTGCCAGCAGTGAAGCAGTAGGCACTGAAGCTTTCTTT.

This chain uses TRBV6-5 with TRBJ2-1; D is ambiguous. The CDR3 extends over 15 amino acids. Trimming pared 5 bases from V and 4 bases from J, leaving 15 bases between. From germline, CDR1 is MNHEY and CDR2 SVGAGI. The CDR3 region has the DNA TGTGCCAGCAGTCGTGGCAGCCGAAGTTACAATGAGCAGTTCTTC. Encoded protein: CASSRGSRSYNEQFF.

The chain uses TRBV30 and TRBJ1-1, with 7 bases identical to TRBD1. V lost 3 bases and J lost 0; bases outside the gene matches: 4. The CDR3 contains 14 residues. Germline V gene lookup returns CDR1 GTSNPN and CDR2 SVGIG (reference sequence). The CDR3 loop reads CAWRRDSLNTEAFF. The DNA for the CDR3 is TGTGCCTGGAGACGGGACAGTCTGAACACTGAAGCTTTCTTT.

The chain carries TRBV29-1 and TRBJ1-4; D is uncertain. CDR1 is SQVTM, CDR2 ANQGSEA, per germline. Between the trimmed V and J ends, which lost 7 bases and 4 bases, there was a span of 16 bases. The length of the CDR3 is 14 residues. The CDR3 loop reads CSAKQSGVNEKLFF. The CDR3 DNA reads TGCAGCGCGAAGCAAAGCGGGGTTAATGAAAAACTGTTTTTT.

The chain links TRBV5-1 to TRBJ2-3; possibly TRBD1 or TRBD2 for D (5 bases each). Germline V gives CDR1 SGHRS, CDR2 YFSETQ. The CDR3 has 14 residues. With 4 bases removed from V and 4 bases from J, the gap between germline ends came to 13 bases. The DNA for the CDR3 is TGCGCCAGCAGCGGGGTTGGGGGAGCAGATACGCAGTATTTT. Residues: CASSGVGGADTQYF.

The chain recombines TRBV29-1 with TRBJ2-3, with 9 bases fitting TRBD1. Germline CDR1 SQVTM, CDR2 ANQGSEA. Germline trimming cut 6 bases from V and 1 base from J; bases unmatched to any gene: 5. CDR3 length equals 14 residues. CDR3 DNA sequence: TGCAGCGTGGACAGGGGTATTGGCACAGATACGCAGTATTTT. This encodes CSVDRGIGTDTQYF.

The chain couples TRBV6-1 to TRBJ1-2; no clear D gene. CDR3 length: 15 residues. The germline V gene encodes CDR1 MNHNS and CDR2 SASEGT. The ends were cut back, 4 bases at V and 1 base at J, with 13 bases in the middle. CDR3 DNA: TGTGCCAGCAGTGGACAAAAGGGAGTTAACTATGGCTACACCTTC. Encoded protein: CASSGQKGVNYGYTF.

There are a few counts of this clone. This sequence joins TRBV29-1 and TRBJ2-5; TRBD1 might be the D (6 bases). Germline V lookup: CDR1 SQVTM, CDR2 ANQGSEA. This CDR3 region has 12 residues. Deletions cut 7 bases from V and 0 bases from J, with 9 bases between. This chain's CDR3 is CSGGQNQETQYF. CDR3 nucleotides: TGCAGCGGGGGGCAGAACCAAGAGACCCAGTACTTC.

The V call is TRBV7-9, the J call TRBJ1-2; D unresolved. In germline, CDR1 is SEHNR, CDR2 FQNEAQ (reference sequence). V gave up 3 bases and J gave up 2 bases, with 13 bases separating them. The length of the CDR3 is 15 residues. CDR3 sequence reads: CASSLLRRANYGYTF. The CDR3 nucleotides read TGTGCCAGCAGCTTGCTAAGACGGGCAAACTATGGCTACACCTTC.

This chain connects TRBV30 to TRBJ2-1, with D perhaps matching TRBD2 (5 bases). The CDR3 covers 11 residues. The ends were cut back, 4 bases at V and 7 bases at J, with 8 bases in the middle. CDR1 GTSNPN and CDR2 SVGIG come from the germline V gene (reference sequence). CDR3 bases: TGTGCCTGGACGAGGGTGAATGAGCAGTTCTTC. Its translation: CAWTRVNEQFF.

On this clone: The sample has other DNA sequences that encode this CDR3 too. This chain links TRBV29-1 with TRBJ2-3; TRBD2 might be the D (5 bases). The germline V gene encodes CDR1 SQVTM and CDR2 ANQGSEA. CDR3 size: 12 residues. Trimming stripped 4 bases from V and 1 base from J, with 6 bases between. In DNA, the CDR3 is TGCAGCGTTGGGCGGGGCACAGATACGCAGTATTTT. Protein sequence: CSVGRGTDTQYF.

The rearrangement links TRBV15 to TRBJ1-2, with D possibly matching TRBD1 (6 bases). V was clipped by 6 bases and J by 2 bases, with 10 bases between them. Per the germline V gene, CDR1 is LNHNV and CDR2 is YYDKDF (reference sequence). CDR3 length equals 13 residues. CDR3 nucleotide sequence: TGTGCCACCAGTGGGGGGACAAACTATGGCTACACCTTC. Residues: CATSGGTNYGYTF.

The chain links TRBV30 to TRBJ2-1; 9 nucleotides agree with TRBD2. The CDR3 runs 16 residues. Unmatched junction bases numbered 7, after V lost 2 bases and J lost 2 bases. Germline-derived CDR1 and CDR2 are GTSNPN and SVGIG (reference sequence). The CDR3 reads CAWSFLREGPYNEQFF. CDR3 bases: TGTGCCTGGAGTTTTTTGCGGGAGGGCCCCTACAATGAGCAGTTCTTC.

This clone was picked up many times. This rearrangement joins TRBV11-2 to TRBJ2-4; no reliable D call. Germline CDR1 reads SGHAT; CDR2 reads FQNNGV. The CDR3 covers 13 residues. The germline V and J ends were trimmed by 5 bases and 0 bases, with 5 bases remaining between them. The CDR3 sequence is CASSPEAKNIQYF. CDR3 in DNA: TGTGCCAGCAGCCCCGAAGCCAAAAACATTCAGTACTTC.

The chain carries TRBV30 and TRBJ2-3; D ambiguous. The length of the CDR3 is 13 residues. CDR1 and CDR2 from the germline V gene are GTSNPN and SVGIG (reference sequence). The V gene lost 0 bases and the J gene lost 4 bases, with 8 bases spanning the gap. The CDR3 sequence: CAWSVRRSDTQYF. CDR3 nucleotides: TGTGCCTGGAGTGTACGACGATCAGATACGCAGTATTTT.

This chain links TRBV28 with TRBJ2-7, with 12 bases fitting TRBD2. The CDR3 is 15 amino acids. The ends lost 9 bases at V and 5 bases at J; junction bases unmatched: 11. CDR1 is MDHEN and CDR2 is SYDVKM in the germline V gene. The CDR3 region has the DNA TGTGCCAGTGGGTCTAGCGGGAGGGCTCAGAACGAGCAGTACTTC. It is translated as CASGSSGRAQNEQYF.

This clone has more than one count but fewer than ten. This chain connects TRBV29-1 to TRBJ2-7; a weak D match, TRBD2 (6 bases). V lost 4 bases and J lost 4, with 20 bases in between. This CDR3 comprises 15 residues. The germline V gene has CDR1 SQVTM and CDR2 ANQGSEA. The CDR3 protein is CSVVGFADGGYEQYF. In DNA, the CDR3 is TGCAGCGTTGTAGGCTTTGCGGACGGGGGTTACGAGCAGTACTTC.

This clone showed up just a few times. The gene calls are TRBV10-2 and TRBJ1-5, with D maybe TRBD1 (5 bases). The CDR3 has 13 amino acids. The V gene lost 7 bases and the J gene lost 0 bases, with 7 bases spanning the gap. Per germline, CDR1 WSHSY and CDR2 SAAADI. In DNA form, the CDR3 reads TGCGCCAGCAAACAGGATAGCAATCAGCCCCAGCATTTT. Amino acid sequence: CASKQDSNQPQHF.

The V gene is TRBV29-1, the J gene TRBJ1-1; D remains ambiguous. V was cut by 4 bases and J by 7 bases, with 13 bases left in between. This CDR3 is 12 amino acids long. In germline, CDR1 is SQVTM, CDR2 ANQGSEA. The CDR3 loop reads CSVAPSVVEAFF. In DNA, the CDR3 is TGCAGCGTTGCTCCATCGGTGGTTGAAGCTTTCTTT.